This T cell receptor beta chain was found in a study of neurological immune-mediated disorders. Regarding the study as a whole: Whereas HTLV-1-associated myelopathy showed the most TCR clonal expansion, multiple sclerosis showed the least, with levels below those of healthy controls.

cDNA synthesis was performed by 5'RACE with 10-nucleotide random UMIs. Sequencing runs each yielded over 190 million TCR-beta sequences from 15-18 subjects. One entry per CDR3 protein results from TCRdb running MiXCR on the 5' RACE reads. The sample yields 70,000 to 95,000 distinct CDR3 sequences, over 10% seen once. Trimming stripped 8 bases from V and 4 bases from J, with 20 bases between. This CDR3 region has 15 residues. Germline V gene sequence: CDR1 LGHDT, CDR2 YNNKEL (reference sequence). This clonotype has ten or more counts. Its antigen is not known. Stated time point: longitudinal time-point 2.

The receptor's source is a female donor with HTLV-1-associated myelopathy (HAM/TSP). The chain uses TRBV3-1 and TRBJ1-2, with D possibly TRBD1 on 5 matching bases. Sample: PBMCs. The CDR3 sequence: CASSPTPGGVYGYTF. CDR3 in DNA: TGTGCCAGCTCCCCCACTCCTGGGGGGGTCTATGGCTACACCTTC.